This T cell receptor beta chain was obtained from a study of blood T cell repertoires in COVID-19. The wider study: T cells, B-cell-depleted T cells, or PBMCs provided the cDNA or gDNA that served as material.

Germline V gene lookup returns CDR1 SEHNR and CDR2 FQNEAQ (reference sequence). This CDR3 has 15 amino acids. With 1 base removed from V and 1 base from J, the gap between germline ends came to 10 bases. A single count supports this clone. Original data processing: It was from reference gene primer amplification that nucleated cell counts were estimated. Method: immunoSEQ multiplex PCR; TCRdb's copy keeps in-frame clones and lacks some. From that table come the V and J calls and clone size; the DNA was used to work out D and trimming. The sample carries about 190,000 clones, approximately 91% recorded once.

The sequenced sample consisted of peripheral blood. The J gene is TRBJ1-1, the V gene TRBV7-9; D possibly corresponds to TRBD1 (6 bases). The origin of this receptor is a man in his 70s with active or convalescent COVID-19. The CDR3: CASSLVTGPNTEAFF. In nucleotides, the CDR3 is TGTGCCAGCAGCTTAGTAACAGGGCCGAACACTGAAGCTTTCTTT.